This record concerns one T cell receptor (beta chain) sequence. Its antigen is not yet known. Per-nucleotide qualities are absent, and no much larger clonotype sits a single base away. Genomic DNA was isolated from the sorted cells so that the TCRbeta CDR3 region could be sequenced. The immunoSEQ Assay was used for sequencing of TCRbeta CDR3 regions. TCRdb holds this immuneACCESS table with in-frame rearrangements only. Some clones are missing; in checked studies, unresolved V genes explain under half, and the rest has no known cause. This sample comprises 60,000 to 75,000 clones, 80% to 90% of them detected only once. The ten largest clones represent under 3% of the sample. The data were taken from a study of OX40 agonist ivuxolimab in advanced cancers. In the study overall: The costimulatory receptor OX40 (CD134) was targeted by ivuxolimab, a fully human IgG2 agonistic monoclonal antibody. In the dose-escalation cohort, roughly 80% of patients were male, and the mean age was about 55 years, with a range of about 20 to 90. The paper describes the monotherapy dose-escalation part (N ≈ 51 patients) of the phase I trial of ivuxolimab. Intravenous ivuxolimab was administered to patients every 2 weeks at six dose levels: 0.01, 0.1, 0.3, 1.5, 3 and 10 mg/kg. Patients were allowed to have had prior anti-PD-1, anti-PD-L1 or anti-CTLA-4 therapy, and 30% to 40% of the dose-escalation patients had previously received checkpoint inhibitors. Peripheral TCRbeta sequencing was intended to test whether TCR sequence diversity was altered and clonal T-cell expansion was caused by ivuxolimab. Partial responses occurred in three dose-escalation patients: two with cutaneous melanoma and one with hepatocellular carcinoma. Of the approximately 50 dose-escalation patients, hepatocellular carcinoma was present in some 19, melanoma in approximately 15, renal cell carcinoma in 9 and head and neck cancer in 9.

The trial excluded patients who had a history of autoimmune disease or who were on systemic immunosuppression. Peripheral blood for TCR sequencing was collected from all dose cohorts at baseline, on cycle 4 day 1, and on cycle 7 day 1. Samples were obtained from an open-label, multicenter, first-in-human phase I dose-escalation trial of ivuxolimab. Adults with locally advanced or metastatic head and neck squamous cell, hepatocellular, melanoma or renal cell carcinoma were enrolled in the trial. Before TCR sequencing, CD4+ T cells and CD8+ T cells from peripheral blood were sorted into separate populations. Based on the germline V gene, the CDR1 and CDR2 sequences are ENHRY and SYGVKD. Trimming removed 2 bases from V and 5 bases from J, leaving 0 bases between the germline ends. The CDR3 holds 11 amino acids from the cysteine to the phenylalanine. The DNA shown is the 33-base CDR3, in frame from base 1.

The investigation overall reported the following: Low levels of normalized T-cell clonal expansion were also shown by some nonresponding patients. Partial responders in the 0.1-3.0 mg/kg groups had among the lowest normalized peripheral clonal expansion, especially among CD8+ T cells. Which antigens the clonally expanded peripheral T cells were specific for was not determined. At doses from 0.1 to 3.0 mg/kg, clonal expansion was seen in both CD4+ and CD8+ blood T cells between baseline and week 6. After ivuxolimab, expanded clones were on average more numerous among CD8+ T cells than among CD4+ T cells.

Recombination linked TRBV10-3 to TRBJ1-4; no D gene call is confident. Material: CD4+ or CD8+ T cells sorted from blood, obtained in a trial of the OX40 agonist ivuxolimab. The receptor comes from an adult with an advanced solid tumor such as melanoma, head and neck, liver or kidney cancer. The CDR3 region has the sequence CAISENEKLFF. In nucleotides, the sequence is TGTGCCATCAGTGAGAATGAAAAACTGTTTTTT.